Included here is one T cell receptor (beta chain) sequence, with context. Its antigen is unknown. Germline V lookup: CDR1 SGHRS, CDR2 YFSETQ. Trimming stripped 0 bases from V and 4 bases from J, with 13 bases between. The CDR3 contains 15 residues. The data originate from a study of cytomegalovirus exposure and HLA in healthy donors. Study results and limitations: Rarity characterized most TCR sequences, yet some public TCRs appeared in many donors. According to a subsequent analysis, TCR clusters from the first cohort were inclined to appear together in the 120 validation repertoires. The study put roughly 160 TCR beta chains on its list as cytomegalovirus-associated.

Data came from immunoSEQ multiplex PCR; TCRdb stores just in-frame clones and leaves some out. The sample shows roughly 250,000 clones, 86% of them seen only once. Sequencing was performed on PBMCs. The genes are TRBV5-1 and TRBJ1-2; D unresolved. The sequence was collected from a woman aged 30 to 39 in good health and CMV-seropositive. The CDR3 sequence: CASSLGGPQIYGYTF. In DNA form, the CDR3 reads TGCGCCAGCAGCTTGGGAGGCCCCCAGATCTATGGCTACACCTTC.